This TCR beta chain appears in the sequencing data of a study of cytomegalovirus exposure and HLA in healthy donors. In the study overall: The approximately 120 million unique TCR beta sequences, from roughly 170 million T cells, were found by an earlier analysis. Counted in an early data release were approximately 80 million unique TCRs from HLA-typed donors. General study results and limits: Published work reported that the classifier diagnosed cytomegalovirus status with high specificity and sensitivity.

The PCR had 60 Vbeta and 13 Jbeta primers. Sequencing was performed with immunoSEQ multiplex PCR; in TCRdb, only in-frame clones are kept and a portion is missing. This sample has 150,000 or so clones, with almost 85% found just once. Concerning this clone itself: Its antigen is still unknown. A junction boundary mismatches the germline segment, possibly from a read error. The same CDR3 can be traced to other DNA sequences in this sample.

The V gene's germline CDR1 is SQVTM and CDR2 ANQGSEA. The CDR3 has 14 residues. The source material was PBMCs. The gene calls are TRBV29-1 and TRBJ1-4, with D possibly matching TRBD1 (5 bases). The sequence derives from a man aged 25-45 years in good health and CMV-seropositive. CDR3 nucleotide sequence: TGCAGTGTTGAAGCCGCGGTAACAGGCGAAAAACTGTTTTTT. It specifies CSVEAAVTGEKLFF. Variable domain in full (rest from reference TRBV29-1 and TRBJ1-4): SAVISQKPSRDICQRGTSLTIQCQVDSQVTMMFWYRQQPGQSLTLIATANQGSEATYESGFVIDKFPISRPNLTFSTLTVSNMSPEDSSIYLCSVEAAVTGEKLFFGSGTQLSVL.